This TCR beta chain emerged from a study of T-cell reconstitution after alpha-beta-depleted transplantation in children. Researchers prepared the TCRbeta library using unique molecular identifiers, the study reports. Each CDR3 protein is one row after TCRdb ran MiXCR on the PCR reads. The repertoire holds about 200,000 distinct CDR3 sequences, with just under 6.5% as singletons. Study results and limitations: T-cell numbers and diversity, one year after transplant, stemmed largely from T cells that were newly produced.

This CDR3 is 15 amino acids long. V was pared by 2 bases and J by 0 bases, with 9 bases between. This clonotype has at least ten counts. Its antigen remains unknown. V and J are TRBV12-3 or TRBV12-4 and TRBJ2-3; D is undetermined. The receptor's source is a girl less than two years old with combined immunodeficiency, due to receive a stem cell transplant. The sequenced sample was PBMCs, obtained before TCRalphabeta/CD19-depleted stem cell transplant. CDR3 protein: CASSLLGFSTDTQYF. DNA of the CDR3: TGTGCCAGCAGTTTATTGGGGTTTAGCACAGATACGCAGTATTTT.